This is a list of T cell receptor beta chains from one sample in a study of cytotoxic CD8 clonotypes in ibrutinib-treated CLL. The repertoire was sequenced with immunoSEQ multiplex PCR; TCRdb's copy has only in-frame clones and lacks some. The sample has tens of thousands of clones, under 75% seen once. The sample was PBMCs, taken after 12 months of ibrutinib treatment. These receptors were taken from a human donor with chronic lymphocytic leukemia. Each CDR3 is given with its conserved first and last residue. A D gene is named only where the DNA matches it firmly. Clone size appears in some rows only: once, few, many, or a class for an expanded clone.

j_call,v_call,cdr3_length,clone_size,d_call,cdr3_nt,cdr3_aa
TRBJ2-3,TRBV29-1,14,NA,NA,TGCAGCGTTGTGGTCATAGCTAGCACAGATACGCAGTATTTT,CSVVVIASTDTQYF
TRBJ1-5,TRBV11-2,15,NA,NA,TGTGCCAGCAGCCTTGGTGGGATGGGCAATCAGCCCCAGCATTTT,CASSLGGMGNQPQHF
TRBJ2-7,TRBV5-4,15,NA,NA,TGTGCCAGCAGCGGGAATACGGCTCTAGTGGACGAGCAGTACTTC,CASSGNTALVDEQYF
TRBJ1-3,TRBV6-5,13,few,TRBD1,TGTGCCAGCAGAAGGGGGCGCGAAAACACCATATATTTT,CASRRGRENTIYF
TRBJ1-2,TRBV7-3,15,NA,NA,TGTGCCAGCAGCTTAAGCGCCAGGTCTAACTATGGCTACACCTTC,CASSLSARSNYGYTF
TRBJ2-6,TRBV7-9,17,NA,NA,TGTGCCAGCAGCCCAATAGGTGGGGTTGCTGGGGCCAACGTCCTGACTTTC,CASSPIGGVAGANVLTF
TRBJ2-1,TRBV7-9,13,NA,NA,TGTGCCAGCAGCTTGGGCTCCTACAATGAGCAGTTCTTC,CASSLGSYNEQFF
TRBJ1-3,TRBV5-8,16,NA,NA,TGTGCCAGCAGCTACACCCCAGGGAGCTCTGGAAACACCATATATTTT,CASSYTPGSSGNTIYF
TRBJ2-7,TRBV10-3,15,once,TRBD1,TGTGCCATCAGTGAGGTCGGGACAGGGAAGTACGAGCAGTACTTC,CAISEVGTGKYEQYF
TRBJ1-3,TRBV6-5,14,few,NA,TGTGCCAGCAGTTACTCGACAGAAGGAAACACCATATATTTT,CASSYSTEGNTIYF
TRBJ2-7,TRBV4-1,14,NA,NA,TGCGCCAGCAGCCCAGGTGGGGGCTCCTACGAGCAGTACTTC,CASSPGGGSYEQYF